These 32 T cell receptor beta chains were all obtained from the same sample, sequenced in a study of cytomegalovirus exposure and HLA in healthy donors. 13 Jbeta primers and 60 Vbeta primers were used for the PCR. The repertoire was sequenced with immunoSEQ multiplex PCR; TCRdb's copy has only in-frame clones and lacks some. The sample shows 110,000 to 150,000 clones, 72% of them seen only once. The sample consisted of PBMCs. These receptor sequences come from a man aged 35 to 55 in good health and CMV-seronegative.

The CDR3 DNA reads TGTGCCAGCAGCTTAGGCAGAACCAATGGCTACACCTTC. It encodes CASSLGRTNGYTF. This rearrangement joins TRBV7-8 to TRBJ1-2; no definite D call. The CDR3 runs 13 residues. Germline V CDR1 and CDR2: SGHVS, FQNEAQ. The V gene lost 1 base and the J gene lost 6 bases, with 9 bases spanning the gap.

This clone occurred a few times. The V gene is TRBV29-1, the J gene TRBJ2-3, with D maybe TRBD2 (5 bases). This CDR3 has 14 amino acids. The V end was cut by 0 bases, the J end by 2 bases, with 9 bases between. Germline CDR1 is SQVTM and CDR2 is ANQGSEA. The CDR3 sequence is CSVEELGSTDTQYF. CDR3 coding DNA: TGCAGCGTTGAAGAACTAGGGTCCACAGATACGCAGTATTTT.

This chain links TRBV7-3 with TRBJ2-7; D is undetermined. V lost 0 bases to trimming and J lost 1 base, with 4 bases between them. Germline CDR1 is SGHTA and CDR2 is FQGTGA. The CDR3 has 13 amino acids. In DNA form, the CDR3 reads TGTGCCAGCAGCTTAACCATTTCCTACGAGCAGTACTTC. This gives the protein CASSLTISYEQYF. Combining the CDR3 with reference TRBV7-3 and TRBJ2-7 gives the whole variable domain GAGVSQTPSNKVTEKGKYVELRCDPISGHTALYWYRQSLGQGPEFLIYFQGTGAADDSGLPNDRFFAVRPEGSVSTLKIQRTERGDSAVYLCASSLTISYEQYFGPGTRLTVT.

V usage is TRBV5-1 and J usage is TRBJ2-2, with D possibly matching TRBD2 (5 bases). Germline V gene data show CDR1 as SGHRS and CDR2 as YFSETQ. Trimming took off 0 bases at V and 0 bases at J, with 9 bases between the two ends. The CDR3 runs 16 residues. CDR3 residues: CASSLEEGSNTGELFF. CDR3 nucleotide sequence: TGCGCCAGCAGCTTGGAAGAGGGATCGAACACCGGGGAGCTGTTTTTT.

This clone was detected only a few times. The V and J genes are TRBV4-3 and TRBJ2-7; TRBD2 is a possible D gene (6 bases). Germline values: CDR1 LGHNA, CDR2 YSLEER. Trimming stripped 4 bases from V and 3 bases from J, with 16 bases between. This CDR3 has 15 residues. The CDR3 bases are TGCGCCAGCAGCCCACGACTAGGAGAGGGCTACGAGCAGTACTTC. Residues: CASSPRLGEGYEQYF.

The V call is TRBV25-1, the J call TRBJ1-1, with a weak D call TRBD1 (5 bases). Germline lookup yields CDR1 MGHDK and CDR2 SYGVNS. The CDR3 has 13 amino acids. Trimming removed 5 bases at V and 5 bases at J, with 12 bases between. In DNA, the CDR3 is TGTGCCAGCAGTCGTCAGGGTCGGACTGAAGCTTTCTTT. It codes for CASSRQGRTEAFF. The full variable domain, in which reference TRBV25-1 and TRBJ1-1 provide the parts outside the CDR3, is EADIYQTPRYLVIGTGKKITLECSQTMGHDKMYWYQQDPGMELHLIHYSYGVNSTEKGDLSSESTVSRIRTEHFPLTLESARPSHTSQYLCASSRQGRTEAFFGQGTRLTVV.

This clone has more than one count but fewer than ten. V is TRBV10-3 and J is TRBJ2-1, with TRBD2 identical over 13 bases. Germline V gene lookup returns CDR1 ENHRY and CDR2 SYGVKD. The CDR3 is 16 amino acids. Unmatched junction bases numbered 14, after V lost 8 bases and J lost 10 bases. This chain's CDR3 is CAIGGITSGRAREQFF. The CDR3 bases are TGTGCCATCGGAGGGATTACTAGCGGGAGGGCCCGGGAGCAGTTCTTC.

The V call is TRBV5-6, the J call TRBJ2-7; TRBD1 aligns across 8 bases. This CDR3 comprises 15 residues. V was clipped by 2 bases and J by 6 bases; unmatched bases: 10. Germline CDR1 is SGHDT and CDR2 is YYEEEE. The CDR3 DNA is TGTGCCAGCAGCTTTGTCTATCAGGGGGCGCGCGAGCAGTACTTC. Encoded protein: CASSFVYQGAREQYF.

Turning to this clone: The same CDR3 can be traced to other DNA sequences in this sample. The CDR3 coding sequence is TGTGCCAGCAGCGTAGCCGGGGGGGTCTACAATGAGCAGTTCTTC. It encodes CASSVAGGVYNEQFF. The chain employs TRBV9 and TRBJ2-1, with 8 bases matching TRBD2. Germline V CDR1 and CDR2: SGDLS, YYNGEE. V was pared by 0 bases and J by 3 bases, with 2 bases of the junction left unmatched. CDR3 length equals 15 residues.

This clone was observed once. The V call is TRBV30, the J call TRBJ1-4; no clear D gene. Germline CDR1 is GTSNPN and CDR2 is SVGIG (reference sequence). Trimming stripped 2 bases from V and 4 bases from J, with 8 bases between. There are 13 residues in the CDR3. The CDR3 nucleotides are TGTGCCTGGAGTCTGAGTAGTAATGAAAAACTGTTTTTT. It encodes CAWSLSSNEKLFF.

V and J are TRBV9 and TRBJ2-2; a possible D gene is TRBD2 (8 bases). This CDR3 region has 19 residues. Trimming removed 7 bases at V and 0 bases at J, with 25 bases between. Germline CDR1 reads SGDLS; CDR2 reads YYNGEE. The CDR3 loop is CASREGAGGPRSNTGELFF. DNA for the CDR3: TGTGCCAGCCGCGAGGGGGCGGGGGGCCCTAGATCGAACACCGGGGAGCTGTTTTTT. Using reference TRBV9 and TRBJ2-2 for the parts outside the CDR3, the full variable domain is DSGVTQTPKHLITATGQRVTLRCSPRSGDLSVYWYQQSLDQGLQFLIQYYNGEERAKGNILERFSAQQFPDLHSELNLSSLELGDSALYFCASREGAGGPRSNTGELFFGEGSRLTVL.

The CDR3 sequence: CASSRDREAFF. The DNA of the CDR3 is TGTGCCAGCAGCCGGGACAGGGAAGCTTTCTTT. This chain links TRBV6-5 with TRBJ1-1; 8 bases are a match to TRBD1. The J segment lost 8 bases and the V segment lost 6 bases, leaving 2 bases of the junction unmatched. CDR1 MNHEY and CDR2 SVGAGI come from the germline V gene. The CDR3 consists of 11 residues.

The rearrangement uses TRBV28 and TRBJ1-5; no firm D call. The CDR3 runs to 14 residues. The V end lost 5 bases, the J end lost 6 bases, and 14 bases lay between the germline ends. CDR1 and CDR2 from the germline V gene are MDHEN and SYDVKM. The CDR3 DNA reads TGTGCCAGCAGTACTCCTTTAACGGGTCAGCCCCAGCATTTT. As protein: CASSTPLTGQPQHF. The variable domain in full, completed from reference TRBV28 and TRBJ1-5, reads DVKVTQSSRYLVKRTGEKVFLECVQDMDHENMFWYRQDPGLGLRLIYFSYDVKMKEKGDIPEGYSVSREKKERFSLILESASTNQTSMYLCASSTPLTGQPQHFGDGTRLSIL.

With respect to this clone: A junction end diverges from the germline sequence, so it may reflect a read error. V and J are TRBV10-3 and TRBJ1-1, with D tentatively TRBD1 (6 bases). Germline CDR1 ENHRY, CDR2 SYGVKD. CDR3 length: 12 amino acids. CDR3 nucleotide sequence: TGTGCCATCAGGGGGGGGGACACAGAAGCTTTCTTT. Its protein is CAIRGGDTEAFF.

The chain combines TRBV19 with TRBJ1-1, with TRBD1 as a possible D gene (6 bases). Per the germline V gene, CDR1 is LNHDA and CDR2 is SQIVND (reference sequence). This CDR3 is built from 14 residues. Trimming took 2 bases from V and 11 from J, leaving 18 bases between them. The CDR3 is CASSIPGALNSAFF. The CDR3 DNA reads as TGTGCCAGTAGTATACCAGGGGCCCTAAATTCGGCTTTCTTT.

The V call is TRBV6-5, the J call TRBJ1-6, with TRBD1 as a possible D gene (5 bases). V was clipped by 5 bases and J by 6 bases, with 14 bases between them. The CDR3 is 15 amino acids. CDR1 and CDR2 from the germline V gene are MNHEY and SVGAGI. The CDR3 DNA sequence: TGTGCCAGCAGTACCGCAGACAGAATTAATTCACCCCTCCACTTT. Protein: CASSTADRINSPLHF.

The chain recombines TRBV7-9 with TRBJ2-1; D might be TRBD1 (6 bases). The germline gives CDR1 SEHNR, CDR2 FQNEAQ (reference sequence). The CDR3 runs 15 residues. V gave up 1 base and J gave up 9 bases, with 16 bases separating them. CDR3 in amino acids: CASSLVLGRGGEQFF. DNA of the CDR3: TGTGCCAGCAGCTTAGTCCTTGGCCGAGGGGGTGAGCAGTTCTTC.

The CDR3 loop is CASRARSGTYEQYF. The CDR3 DNA reads as TGTGCCAGCAGGGCCCGCTCAGGGACCTACGAGCAGTACTTC. The chain is built from TRBV28 and TRBJ2-7; TRBD1 might be the D (5 bases). Germline CDR1 is MDHEN and CDR2 is SYDVKM. V gave up 6 bases and J gave up 2 bases, with 14 bases separating them. This CDR3 has 14 amino acids.

This clone was seen more than once but under ten times. V and J are TRBV15 and TRBJ2-5; the D gene is possibly TRBD2 (5 bases). The CDR3 is made up of 16 amino acids. Germline CDR1 and CDR2: LNHNV and YYDKDF (reference sequence). Between the trimmed V and J ends, which lost 0 bases and 4 bases, there was a span of 15 bases. CDR3 loop: CATSRDLEGSTETQYF. The CDR3 bases are TGTGCCACCAGCAGAGATCTAGAGGGCTCTACAGAGACCCAGTACTTC.

V is TRBV6-6 and J is TRBJ2-5, with D perhaps TRBD2 (5 bases). Trimming removed 2 bases from V and 5 bases from J, with 15 bases in between. Germline lookup yields CDR1 MNHNY and CDR2 SVGAGI (reference sequence). This CDR3 region has 15 residues. The chain's CDR3 is CASSYGAGGYETQYF. Here the CDR3 DNA reads TGTGCCAGCAGTTACGGCGCAGGAGGCTATGAGACCCAGTACTTC.

The chain recombines TRBV21-1 with TRBJ1-5. TRBV21-1 is a pseudogene segment. The CDR3 totals 17 residues. Here the CDR3 reads CASSRYNGGNSNQPQHF. CDR3 coding DNA: TGTGCCAGCAGCAGGTACAATGGCGGGAATAGCAATCAGCCCCAGCATTTT.

In regard to this clone: One junction end does not reproduce the germline sequence, and a read error may be involved. This chain links TRBV6-1 with TRBJ1-5, with 11 bases aligning to TRBD1. This CDR3 has 13 residues. The germline CDR1 and CDR2 sequences are MNHNS and SASEGT. This CDR3 reads CASSQDRGQPQNF. The CDR3 DNA reads as TGTGCCAGCAGCCAGGACAGGGGGCAGCCCCAGAATTTT.

V gene TRBV9 combines with J gene TRBJ2-7; 9 bases fit TRBD1. The ends lost 3 bases at V and 5 bases at J; junction bases unmatched: 6. Germline assignment: CDR1 SGDLS and CDR2 YYNGEE. This CDR3 has 14 amino acids. The CDR3: CASSARDRVNEQYF. The CDR3 DNA reads as TGTGCCAGCAGCGCCCGGGACAGGGTCAACGAGCAGTACTTC.

The chain joins TRBV6-5 to TRBJ1-1; no firm D call. Germline V CDR1 and CDR2: MNHEY, SVGAGI. The CDR3 covers 15 residues. Trimming took 0 bases from V and 4 from J, leaving 12 bases between them. In DNA form, the CDR3 reads TGTGCCAGCAGTTACTCACGAGAGGTGCGCACTGAAGCTTTCTTT. Its translation: CASSYSREVRTEAFF.

The J gene is TRBJ1-5, the V gene TRBV4-2; D may be TRBD1 (5 bases). Germline CDR1 LGHNA, CDR2 YNFKEQ. Deletions cut 2 bases from V and 5 bases from J, with 19 bases between. This CDR3 contains 17 residues. CDR3 bases: TGTGCCAGCAGCCAACAACATTACAGCAGGGCGGATCAGCCCCAGCATTTT. It is translated as CASSQQHYSRADQPQHF.

This chain links TRBV10-3 with TRBJ2-7; D is unresolved. Germline V gene data show CDR1 as ENHRY and CDR2 as SYGVKD. The CDR3 is 12 amino acids. Trimming took 4 bases from V and 6 from J, leaving 10 bases between them. The chain's CDR3 is CAISVRQTEQYF. CDR3 in DNA: TGTGCCATCAGTGTCCGACAAACCGAGCAGTACTTC.

J is TRBJ2-7 and V is TRBV19, with D unresolved. The germline CDR1 and CDR2 sequences are LNHDA and SQIVND (reference sequence). V dropped 5 bases and J dropped 3 bases, with 11 bases sitting between them. This CDR3 region has 13 residues. DNA for the CDR3: TGTGCCAGTAGTGCAGCGACGGACTACGAGCAGTACTTC. Translation gives CASSAATDYEQYF.

The J gene is TRBJ2-7, the V gene TRBV7-9, with 7 bases aligning to TRBD1. This CDR3 has 14 residues. Trimming removed 5 bases from V and 3 bases from J; junction bases left unmatched: 7. Germline assignment: CDR1 SEHNR and CDR2 FQNEAQ (reference sequence). This chain's CDR3 is CASSRPGTVYEQYF. The CDR3 DNA follows: TGTGCCAGCAGCCGACCCGGGACAGTCTACGAGCAGTACTTC.

J is TRBJ2-2 and V is TRBV7-3; TRBD2 aligns across 7 bases. CDR3 length: 16 amino acids. The V and J ends lost 5 bases and 7 bases, in that order; junction bases with no gene match: 13. Looked up from germline, CDR1 is SGHTA and CDR2 is FQGTGA. In nucleotides, the CDR3 is TGTGCCAGCAGCCCTATAGCGGGCCTACGGGTCGGGGAGCTGTTTTTT. Protein: CASSPIAGLRVGELFF. Variable domain in full (rest from reference TRBV7-3 and TRBJ2-2): GAGVSQTPSNKVTEKGKYVELRCDPISGHTALYWYRQSLGQGPEFLIYFQGTGAADDSGLPNDRFFAVRPEGSVSTLKIQRTERGDSAVYLCASSPIAGLRVGELFFGEGSRLTVL.

A word on this clone: One end of the junction varies from germline; a read error may be responsible. The V call is TRBV2, the J call TRBJ1-2, with D maybe TRBD1 (5 bases). From germline, CDR1 is SNHLY and CDR2 FYNNEI. The CDR3 loop spans 13 amino acids. The CDR3 is CASSEGGGQGYPF. The CDR3 bases are TGTGCCAGCAGTGAAGGGGGAGGCCAGGGCTACCCCTTC.

The chain uses TRBV5-6 and TRBJ2-7, with 8 nucleotides matching TRBD1. V gave up 2 bases and J gave up 7 bases; unmatched junction bases: 8. The CDR3 covers 14 residues. In germline, CDR1 is SGHDT, CDR2 YYEEEE. The CDR3 DNA reads as TGTGCCAGCAGCTTCCGGACAGGGATGGGGGAGCAGTACTTC. Protein sequence: CASSFRTGMGEQYF.

The rearrangement uses TRBV6-5 and TRBJ1-6; 7 nucleotides line up with TRBD1. Per the germline V gene, CDR1 is MNHEY and CDR2 is SVGAGI. This CDR3 has 16 residues. The trim removed 4 bases at V and 7 bases at J, leaving 10 bases unmatched. CDR3 DNA sequence: TGTGCCAGCAGTTCTTCCGGGACAGAGGAAAATTCACCCCTCCACTTT. Amino acids: CASSSSGTEENSPLHF.